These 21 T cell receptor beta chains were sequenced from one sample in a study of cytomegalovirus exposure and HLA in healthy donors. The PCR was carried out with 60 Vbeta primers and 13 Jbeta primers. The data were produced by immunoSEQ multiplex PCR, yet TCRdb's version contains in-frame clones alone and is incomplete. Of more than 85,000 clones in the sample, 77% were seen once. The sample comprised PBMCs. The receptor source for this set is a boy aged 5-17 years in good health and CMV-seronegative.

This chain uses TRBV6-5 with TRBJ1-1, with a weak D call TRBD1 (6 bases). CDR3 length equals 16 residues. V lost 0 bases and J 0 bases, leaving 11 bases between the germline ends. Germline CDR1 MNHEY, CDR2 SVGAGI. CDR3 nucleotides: TGTGCCAGCAGTTACTCGACAGGCCGGATGAACACTGAAGCTTTCTTT. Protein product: CASSYSTGRMNTEAFF.

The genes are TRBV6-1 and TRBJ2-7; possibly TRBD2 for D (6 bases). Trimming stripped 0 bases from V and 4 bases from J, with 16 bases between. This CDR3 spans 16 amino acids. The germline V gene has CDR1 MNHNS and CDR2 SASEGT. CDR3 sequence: CASSEALWGVGYEQYF. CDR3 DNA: TGTGCCAGCAGTGAAGCGCTCTGGGGGGTGGGTTACGAGCAGTACTTC.

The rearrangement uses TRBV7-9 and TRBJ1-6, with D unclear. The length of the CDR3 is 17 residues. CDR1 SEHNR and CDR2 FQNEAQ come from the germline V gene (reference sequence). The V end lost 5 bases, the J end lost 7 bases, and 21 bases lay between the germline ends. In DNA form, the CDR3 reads TGTGCCAGCAGCCGGCCGAGTGACACGGCAGGAAATTCACCCCTCCACTTT. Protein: CASSRPSDTAGNSPLHF.

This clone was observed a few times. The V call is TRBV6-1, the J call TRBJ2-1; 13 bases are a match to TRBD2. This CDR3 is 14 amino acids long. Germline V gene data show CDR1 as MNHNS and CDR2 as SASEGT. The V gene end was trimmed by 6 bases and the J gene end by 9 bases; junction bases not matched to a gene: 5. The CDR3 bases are TGTGCCAGCAGCCGGACTAGCGGGAGAATTGAGCAGTTCTTC. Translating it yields CASSRTSGRIEQFF.

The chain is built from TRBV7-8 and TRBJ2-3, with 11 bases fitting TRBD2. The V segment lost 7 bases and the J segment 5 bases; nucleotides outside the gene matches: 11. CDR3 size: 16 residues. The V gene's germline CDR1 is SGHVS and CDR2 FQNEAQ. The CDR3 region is CASKTLAGGPGDTQYF. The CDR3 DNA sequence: TGTGCCAGCAAAACCTTAGCGGGAGGGCCCGGAGATACGCAGTATTTT.

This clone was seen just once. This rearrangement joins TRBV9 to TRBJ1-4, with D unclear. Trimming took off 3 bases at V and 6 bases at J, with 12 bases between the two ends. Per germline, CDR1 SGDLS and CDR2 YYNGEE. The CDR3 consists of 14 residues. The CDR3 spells CASSATELDEKLFF. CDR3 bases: TGTGCCAGCAGCGCGACGGAGTTAGATGAAAAACTGTTTTTT.

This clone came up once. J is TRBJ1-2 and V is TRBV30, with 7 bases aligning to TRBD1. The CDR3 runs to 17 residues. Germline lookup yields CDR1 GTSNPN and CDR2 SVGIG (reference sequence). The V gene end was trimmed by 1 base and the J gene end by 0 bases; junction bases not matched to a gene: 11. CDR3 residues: CAWSGGTESLANYGYTF. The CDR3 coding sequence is TGTGCCTGGAGTGGCGGGACAGAGTCTTTAGCTAACTATGGCTACACCTTC.

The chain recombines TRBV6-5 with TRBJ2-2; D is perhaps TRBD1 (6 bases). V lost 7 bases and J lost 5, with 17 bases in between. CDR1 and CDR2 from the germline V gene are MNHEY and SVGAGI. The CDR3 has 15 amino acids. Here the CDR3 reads CASIKGTGLTGELFF. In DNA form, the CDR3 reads TGTGCCAGCATAAAGGGAACAGGGTTAACCGGGGAGCTGTTTTTT.

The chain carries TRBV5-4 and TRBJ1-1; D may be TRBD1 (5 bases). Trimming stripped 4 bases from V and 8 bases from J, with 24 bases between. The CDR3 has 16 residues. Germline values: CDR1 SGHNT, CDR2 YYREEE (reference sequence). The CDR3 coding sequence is TGTGCCAGCAGCCCCCGGACAATCTCGTCTGGCACAGAAGCTTTCTTT. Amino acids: CASSPRTISSGTEAFF.

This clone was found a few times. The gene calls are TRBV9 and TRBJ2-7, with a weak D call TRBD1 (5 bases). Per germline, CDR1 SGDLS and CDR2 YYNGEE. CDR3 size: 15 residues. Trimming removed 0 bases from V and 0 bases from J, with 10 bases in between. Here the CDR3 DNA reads TGTGCCAGCAGCGTAGGGGGCAGTATCTCCTACGAGCAGTACTTC. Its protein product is CASSVGGSISYEQYF.

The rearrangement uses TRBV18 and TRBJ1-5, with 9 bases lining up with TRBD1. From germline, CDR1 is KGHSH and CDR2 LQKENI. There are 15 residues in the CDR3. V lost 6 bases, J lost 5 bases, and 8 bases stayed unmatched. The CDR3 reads CASSQSTGGDQPQHF. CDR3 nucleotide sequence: TGTGCCAGCTCGCAGTCGACAGGGGGGGATCAGCCCCAGCATTTT.

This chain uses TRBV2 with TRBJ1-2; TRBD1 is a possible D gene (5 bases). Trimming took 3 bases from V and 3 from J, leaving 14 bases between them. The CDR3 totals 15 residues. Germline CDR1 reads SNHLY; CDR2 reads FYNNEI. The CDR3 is CASSDQGWTYYGYTF. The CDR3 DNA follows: TGTGCCAGCAGTGATCAGGGCTGGACCTACTATGGCTACACCTTC.

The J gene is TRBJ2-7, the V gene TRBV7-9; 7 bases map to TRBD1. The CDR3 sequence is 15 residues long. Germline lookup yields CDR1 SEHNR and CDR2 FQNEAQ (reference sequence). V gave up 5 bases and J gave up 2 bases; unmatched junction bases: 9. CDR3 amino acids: CASSRDRVGTYEQYF. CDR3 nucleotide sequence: TGTGCCAGCAGCCGAGACAGGGTTGGAACCTACGAGCAGTACTTC.

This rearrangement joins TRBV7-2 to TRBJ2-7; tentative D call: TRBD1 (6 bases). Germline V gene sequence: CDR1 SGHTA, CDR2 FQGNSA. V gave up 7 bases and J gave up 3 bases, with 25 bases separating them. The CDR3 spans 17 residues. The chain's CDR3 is CASNDPTETLGGYEQYF. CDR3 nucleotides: TGTGCCAGCAACGATCCTACGGAAACACTAGGGGGCTACGAGCAGTACTTC.

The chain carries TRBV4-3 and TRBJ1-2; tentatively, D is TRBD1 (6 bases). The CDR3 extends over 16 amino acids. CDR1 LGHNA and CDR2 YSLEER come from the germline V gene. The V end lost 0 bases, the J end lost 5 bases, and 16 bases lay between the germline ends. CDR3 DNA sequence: TGCGCCAGCAGCCAAGATTGGGGGACAACGGGTTATGGCTACACCTTC. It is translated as CASSQDWGTTGYGYTF.

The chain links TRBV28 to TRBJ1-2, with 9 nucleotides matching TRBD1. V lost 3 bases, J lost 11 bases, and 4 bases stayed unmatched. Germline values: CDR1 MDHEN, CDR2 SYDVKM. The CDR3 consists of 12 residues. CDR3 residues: CASSFRQGGYTF. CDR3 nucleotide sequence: TGTGCCAGCAGTTTCCGACAGGGGGGTTACACCTTC.

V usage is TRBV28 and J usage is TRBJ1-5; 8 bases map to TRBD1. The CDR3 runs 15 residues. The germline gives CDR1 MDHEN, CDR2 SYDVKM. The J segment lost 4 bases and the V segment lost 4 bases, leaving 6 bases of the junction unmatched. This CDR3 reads CASSSRTGRNQPQHF. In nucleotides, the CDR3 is TGTGCCAGCAGTTCGAGGACAGGGAGGAATCAGCCCCAGCATTTT.

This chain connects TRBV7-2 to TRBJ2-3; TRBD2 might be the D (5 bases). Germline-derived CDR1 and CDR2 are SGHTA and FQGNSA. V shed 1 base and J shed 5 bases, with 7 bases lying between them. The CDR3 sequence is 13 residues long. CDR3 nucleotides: TGTGCCAGCAGCTTAGTAGGAGGAGATACGCAGTATTTT. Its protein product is CASSLVGGDTQYF.

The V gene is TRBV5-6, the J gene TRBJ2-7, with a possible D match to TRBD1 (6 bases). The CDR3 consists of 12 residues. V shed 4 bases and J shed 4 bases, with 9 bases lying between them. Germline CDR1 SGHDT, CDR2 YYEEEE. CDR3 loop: CASSLGQYEQYF. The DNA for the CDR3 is TGTGCCAGCAGCCTAGGACAGTACGAGCAGTACTTC. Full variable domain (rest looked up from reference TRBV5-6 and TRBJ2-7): DAGVTQSPTHLIKTRGQQVTLRCSPKSGHDTVSWYQQALGQGPQFIFQYYEEEERQRGNFPDRFSGHQFPNYSSELNVNALLLGDSALYLCASSLGQYEQYFGPGTRLTVT.

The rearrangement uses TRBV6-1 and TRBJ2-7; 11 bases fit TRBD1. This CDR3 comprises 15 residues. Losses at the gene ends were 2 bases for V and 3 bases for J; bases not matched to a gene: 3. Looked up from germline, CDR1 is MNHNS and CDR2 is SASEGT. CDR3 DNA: TGTGCCAGCAGTGAACCGGGACAGGGGGTCTACGAGCAGTACTTC. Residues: CASSEPGQGVYEQYF.

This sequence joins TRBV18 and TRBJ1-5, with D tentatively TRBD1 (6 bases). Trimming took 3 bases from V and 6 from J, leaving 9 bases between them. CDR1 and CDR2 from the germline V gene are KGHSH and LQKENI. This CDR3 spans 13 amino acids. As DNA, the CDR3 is TGTGCCAGCTCACCGACAGGCACTCAGCCCCAGCATTTT. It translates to CASSPTGTQPQHF.